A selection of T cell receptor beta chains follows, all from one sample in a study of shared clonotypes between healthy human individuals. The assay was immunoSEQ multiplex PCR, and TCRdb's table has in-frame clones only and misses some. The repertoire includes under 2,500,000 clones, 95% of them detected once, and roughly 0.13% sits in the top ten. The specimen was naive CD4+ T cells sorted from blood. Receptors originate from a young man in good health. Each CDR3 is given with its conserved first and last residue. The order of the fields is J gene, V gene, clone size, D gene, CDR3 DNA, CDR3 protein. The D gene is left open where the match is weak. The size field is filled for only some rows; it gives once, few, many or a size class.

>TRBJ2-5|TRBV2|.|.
TGTGCCAGCAGTGTCTCAGGACGGTGGACATACCAAGAGACCCAGTACTTC
CASSVSGRWTYQETQYF
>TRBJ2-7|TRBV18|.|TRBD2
TGTGCCAGCTCACCTGGGACTAGCGATTCCTACGAGCAGTACTTC
CASSPGTSDSYEQYF
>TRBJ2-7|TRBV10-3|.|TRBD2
TGTGCCATCAGTGAACCCAGCGGGACGCCCTACGAGCAGTACTTC
CAISEPSGTPYEQYF
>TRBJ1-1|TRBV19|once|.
TGTGCCAGTAGTCCCCAGTACTCTGAAGCTTTCTTT
CASSPQYSEAFF
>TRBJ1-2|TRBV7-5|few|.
TGTGCCAGAAGCTTAGGCACAGGGCCCCGGTTGCGCTACACCTTC
CARSLGTGPRLRYTF
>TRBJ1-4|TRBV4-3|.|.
TGCGCCAGCAGCCAAATTTGGGGCGGTAATGAAAAACTGTTTTTT
CASSQIWGGNEKLFF
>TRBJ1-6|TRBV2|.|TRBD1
TGTGCCAGCAGCGGGACAGGGGGGAATTCACCCCTCCACTTT
CASSGTGGNSPLHF
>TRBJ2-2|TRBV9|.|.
TGTGCCAGCAGCGTAACAGGATTGAACACCGGGGAGCTGTTTTTT
CASSVTGLNTGELFF
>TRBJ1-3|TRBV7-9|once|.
TGTGCCAGCAGCTTAAGACAGGAGACTGGAAACACCATATATTTT
CASSLRQETGNTIYF
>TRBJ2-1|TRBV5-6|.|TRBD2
TGTGCCAGCAGCTACCTAGCGGGGGGGCAGGGTGAGCAGTTCTTC
CASSYLAGGQGEQFF
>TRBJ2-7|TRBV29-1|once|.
TGCAGCGTTGGGAAGGGGGAGGCCTACGAGCAGTACTTC
CSVGKGEAYEQYF
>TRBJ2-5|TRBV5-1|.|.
TGCGCCAGCAGCCCACGTCCCCAGCCCCCATGGGAGACCCAGTACTTC
CASSPRPQPPWETQYF
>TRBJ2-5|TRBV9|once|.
TGTGCCAGCAGCGCCCGGACAGGCCTACTAGCGCCTCAAGAGACCCAGTACTTC
CASSARTGLLAPQETQYF
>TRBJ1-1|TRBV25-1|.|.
TGTGCCAGCAGTGAACCACACCGAACTGAAGCTTTCTTT
CASSEPHRTEAFF
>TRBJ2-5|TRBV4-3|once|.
TGCGCCAGCAGCCAAGCTCCCCCGGGGGCGGGAGAGACCCAGTACTTC
CASSQAPPGAGETQYF
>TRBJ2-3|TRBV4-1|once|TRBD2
TGCGCCAGCAGCCAAGTTACCGGGGGGGCCAGGGCAGATACGCAGTATTTT
CASSQVTGGARADTQYF